This T cell receptor (beta chain) was observed in a study of T cell repertoires in ileal Crohn's disease. CDR1 is MGHDK and CDR2 is SYGVNS in the germline V gene. J was trimmed by 7 bases and V by 4 bases; bases with no gene match: 8. This CDR3 contains 15 residues. Libraries were prepared by immunoSEQ multiplex PCR; TCRdb keeps only in-frame clonotypes and omits some of them. The repertoire holds about 9,600 clones, over 65% seen once, with roughly 27% in the top ten. The chain couples TRBV25-1 to TRBJ1-4, with 8 nucleotides matching TRBD1. Material for sequencing was ileal tissue. This TCR came from an adult with Crohn's disease. DNA of the CDR3: TGTGCCAGCAGTGGCCAACAGGGGGGTGGTGAAAAACTGTTTTTT. This codes for CASSGQQGGGEKLFF.